A single sample is the source of the 16 T cell receptor beta chains below, sequenced in a study of a mutant IDH1 vaccine in newly diagnosed glioma. Time point meaning: week 5, during vaccination. One vaccine dose held 300 ug of mutant IDH1 20-mer peptide and came with topical imiquimod. What these receptors recognize is not known. Assay: immunoSEQ multiplex PCR; the TCRdb copy retains only in-frame clones and omits some. This sample carries tens of thousands of clones, roughly 80% of them seen once, and the ten largest clones take 12%. The sample consisted of PBMCs, taken from a glioma patient whose treatment included an IDH1 peptide vaccine. These receptors all stem from a man over 45 with glioma.

V is TRBV27 and J is TRBJ2-7, with no clear D. The germline V gene has CDR1 MNHEY and CDR2 SMNVEV (reference sequence). Trimming took off 8 bases at V and 0 bases at J, with 17 bases between the two ends. This CDR3 is 15 amino acids long. CDR3: CASATQPVSSYEQYF. The DNA of the CDR3 is TGTGCCAGCGCAACCCAGCCAGTCAGCTCCTACGAGCAGTACTTC.

This chain links TRBV7-9 with TRBJ1-1; D is undetermined. The CDR3 has 17 amino acids. Trimming took off 10 bases at V and 2 bases at J, with 26 bases between the two ends. The germline gives CDR1 SEHNR, CDR2 FQNEAQ (reference sequence). The CDR3 region is CATELRINRGLNTEAFF. The CDR3 nucleotides are TGTGCCACCGAGCTTAGGATAAACCGCGGATTAAACACTGAAGCTTTCTTT.

The rearrangement joins TRBV4-1 to TRBJ2-3, with unresolved D. The germline V gene has CDR1 MGHRA and CDR2 YSYEKL. Trimming stripped 0 bases from V and 5 bases from J, with 12 bases between. The CDR3 totals 15 residues. The CDR3 nucleotides read TGCGCCAGCAGCCAAGAAAGAATCGGTATAGATACGCAGTATTTT. Protein: CASSQERIGIDTQYF.

The J gene is TRBJ2-5, the V gene TRBV9, with TRBD1 matching over 12 bases. With 4 bases clipped from V and 4 bases from J, the junction kept 5 bases outside the gene matches. Germline V gene data show CDR1 as SGDLS and CDR2 as YYNGEE. The CDR3 is 15 amino acids. In DNA, the CDR3 is TGTGCCAGCAGCCCGAGGGGACAGGGGGCAGAGACCCAGTACTTC. It encodes CASSPRGQGAETQYF. The variable domain in full, completed from reference TRBV9 and TRBJ2-5, reads DSGVTQTPKHLITATGQRVTLRCSPRSGDLSVYWYQQSLDQGLQFLIQYYNGEERAKGNILERFSAQQFPDLHSELNLSSLELGDSALYFCASSPRGQGAETQYFGPGTRLLVL.

J is TRBJ1-4 and V is TRBV15; the D is unclear. The germline CDR1 and CDR2 sequences are LNHNV and YYDKDF (reference sequence). This CDR3 region has 15 residues. V was clipped by 5 bases and J by 0 bases, with 10 bases between them. In DNA, the CDR3 is TGTGCCACCAGCGTCAGTAGAGCAACTAATGAAAAACTGTTTTTT. Encoded protein: CATSVSRATNEKLFF.

The chain combines TRBV7-8 with TRBJ2-5; tentative D call: TRBD2 (6 bases). The CDR3 spans 15 residues. V was trimmed by 8 bases and J by 1 base, leaving 17 bases between them. Germline V gives CDR1 SGHVS, CDR2 FQNEAQ. In DNA, the CDR3 is TGTGCCAGCCGACATCGGGGGAGACTCCAAGAGACCCAGTACTTC. It yields the protein CASRHRGRLQETQYF.

The chain recombines TRBV4-2 with TRBJ2-1; 7 nucleotides match TRBD2. V trimming: 4 bases; J trimming: 5 bases; junction bases outside the gene matches: 14. The CDR3 has 17 amino acids. CDR1 and CDR2 from the germline V gene are LGHNA and YNFKEQ. Written as DNA, the CDR3 is TGTGCCAGCAGCCGTGGTGGTGGAGCGGGAACCGACAATGAGCAGTTCTTC. This encodes CASSRGGGAGTDNEQFF.

The chain uses TRBV5-8 and TRBJ2-2; 11 nucleotides agree with TRBD2. The germline V gene has CDR1 SGHTS and CDR2 YDEGEE. The CDR3 loop spans 16 amino acids. V was pared by 4 bases and J by 3 bases, with 5 bases of the junction left unmatched. The CDR3 spells CASSIWTSGYTGELFF. The CDR3, as DNA: TGTGCCAGCAGCATATGGACTAGCGGGTACACCGGGGAGCTGTTTTTT.

The chain recombines TRBV6-1 with TRBJ2-7; 7 bases match TRBD1. The germline gives CDR1 MNHNS, CDR2 SASEGT. The CDR3 runs 14 residues. The trim removed 4 bases at V and 0 bases at J, leaving 3 bases unmatched. The DNA for the CDR3 is TGTGCCAGCAGTGGGGGACAGTACTCCTACGAGCAGTACTTC. This codes for CASSGGQYSYEQYF.

V gene TRBV9 combines with J gene TRBJ2-1; D possibly corresponds to TRBD2 (6 bases). Trimming removed 1 base from V and 3 bases from J, with 14 bases in between. The CDR3 runs to 16 residues. Germline CDR1 reads SGDLS; CDR2 reads YYNGEE. The chain's CDR3 is CASSVSPGLDYNEQFF. For the CDR3, the DNA is TGTGCCAGCAGCGTATCTCCGGGACTGGACTACAATGAGCAGTTCTTC.

The chain is built from TRBV6-1 and TRBJ2-7, with no clear D. Germline CDR1 is MNHNS and CDR2 is SASEGT. This CDR3 region has 16 residues. The V gene lost 3 bases and the J gene lost 3 bases, with 18 bases spanning the gap. The CDR3 reads CASSEAGTTYHYEQYF. The CDR3 DNA follows: TGTGCCAGCAGTGAGGCAGGTACCACTTATCACTACGAGCAGTACTTC.

This clone was seen a handful of times. This sequence joins TRBV7-2 and TRBJ1-2, with TRBD1 matching over 7 bases. Germline assignment: CDR1 SGHTA and CDR2 FQGNSA. The CDR3 runs to 15 residues. The V gene end was trimmed by 5 bases and the J gene end by 4 bases; junction bases not matched to a gene: 10. CDR3 loop: CASSTRDRSAYGYTF. DNA for the CDR3: TGTGCCAGCAGCACCCGGGACAGAAGCGCCTATGGCTACACCTTC.

The chain has TRBV29-1 and TRBJ2-7; 7 nucleotides match TRBD2. Per the germline V gene, CDR1 is SQVTM and CDR2 is ANQGSEA. Trimming removed 4 bases from V and 6 bases from J; junction bases left unmatched: 3. CDR3 size: 11 residues. CDR3 amino acids: CSVGGLLEQYF. CDR3 nucleotide sequence: TGCAGCGTTGGGGGACTACTCGAGCAGTACTTC.

This clone was observed a single time. The V gene is TRBV6-6, the J gene TRBJ1-4; D is possibly TRBD1 (5 bases). CDR3 size: 14 residues. V was trimmed by 2 bases and J by 8 bases, leaving 12 bases between them. Germline V CDR1 and CDR2: MNHNY, SVGAGI (reference sequence). For the CDR3, the DNA is TGTGCCAGCAGTTACAGAGGGGCCTGGGAAAAACTGTTTTTT. Translation gives CASSYRGAWEKLFF.

This clone was observed a handful of times. The V call is TRBV5-6, the J call TRBJ2-7, with D tentatively TRBD2 (6 bases). This CDR3 is built from 13 residues. Per the germline V gene, CDR1 is SGHDT and CDR2 is YYEEEE. V dropped 2 bases and J dropped 4 bases, with 10 bases sitting between them. This CDR3 is CASSFSSGYEQYF. The CDR3 DNA is TGTGCCAGCAGCTTTTCAAGCGGGTACGAGCAGTACTTC. The complete variable domain, with remaining parts taken from reference TRBV5-6 and TRBJ2-7, reads DAGVTQSPTHLIKTRGQQVTLRCSPKSGHDTVSWYQQALGQGPQFIFQYYEEEERQRGNFPDRFSGHQFPNYSSELNVNALLLGDSALYLCASSFSSGYEQYFGPGTRLTVT.

As DNA, the CDR3 is TGTGCCAGCAGTTCCCCGGGACTACACTACGAGCAGTACTTC. Its translation: CASSSPGLHYEQYF. The genes are TRBV27 and TRBJ2-7; 7 positions match TRBD2. V shed 4 bases and J 3 bases; nucleotides not matched to a gene: 6. Germline V gene data show CDR1 as MNHEY and CDR2 as SMNVEV (reference sequence). The CDR3 has 14 amino acids.